This passage covers 22 T cell receptor beta chains from one sample sequenced in a study of T cells after yellow fever vaccination. TCRdb recomputed calls from the 5' RACE reads with MiXCR, one row per CDR3 protein. The table includes more than 250,000 distinct CDR3 sequences, roughly 7% detected once. The source material was PBMCs, sampled more than 35 days after the first yellow fever vaccination. The receptors stem from a man aged 18-30 years who received the YFV17D yellow fever vaccine.

The chain employs TRBV23-1 and TRBJ2-5; D perhaps matches TRBD1 (5 bases). TRBV23-1 is annotated as an ORF whose role is uncertain. The germline V and J ends were trimmed by 10 bases and 4 bases, with 22 bases remaining between them. The length of the CDR3 is 15 residues. CDR3: CATRQKQGQAETQYF. The CDR3 DNA is TGCGCCACCAGGCAAAAGCAGGGCCAAGCAGAGACCCAGTACTTC.

V gene TRBV27 combines with J gene TRBJ2-1, with 12 bases identical to TRBD1. Germline assignment: CDR1 MNHEY and CDR2 SMNVEV (reference sequence). V was clipped by 2 bases and J by 6 bases; unmatched bases: 8. The CDR3 runs 17 residues. CDR3 region: CASSLRGQGAPFNEQFF. CDR3 nucleotide sequence: TGTGCCAGCAGTTTAAGGGGACAGGGGGCCCCTTTCAATGAGCAGTTCTTC.

This clonotype was counted between two and nine times. This chain uses TRBV21-1 with TRBJ2-5; the table's D gene call, TRBD1, was not cross checked with the DNA. TRBV21-1 is deemed a pseudogene. CDR3 length: 16 residues. The CDR3 is CASSTTRRGPRETQYF. The CDR3 bases are TGTGCCAGCAGCACTACACGTCGGGGGCCGCGGGAGACCCAGTACTTC.

This chain uses TRBV7-2 with TRBJ2-3, with 12 bases lining up with TRBD1. Germline V gives CDR1 SGHTA, CDR2 FQGNSA. CDR3 length: 16 amino acids. V lost 3 bases and J lost 3; bases outside the gene matches: 4. The CDR3 nucleotides are TGTGCCAGCAGCTTCCCGGGACAGGGGGCGACAGATACGCAGTATTTT. Translating gives CASSFPGQGATDTQYF.

This chain links TRBV7-2 with TRBJ1-5; D remains ambiguous. Germline CDR1 reads SGHTA; CDR2 reads FQGNSA. The germline V and J ends were trimmed by 1 base and 2 bases, with 9 bases remaining between them. CDR3 size: 15 residues. CDR3 DNA: TGTGCCAGCAGCTTAGTGGAGGGCGGCAATCAGCCCCAGCATTTT. Its protein is CASSLVEGGNQPQHF.

The chain recombines TRBV28 with TRBJ2-4; D remains unclear. The V gene lost 11 bases and the J gene lost 2 bases, with 16 bases spanning the gap. Germline V gives CDR1 MDHEN, CDR2 SYDVKM. The CDR3 spans 14 residues. The CDR3 protein is CASGDLGTKNIQYF. CDR3 nucleotides: TGTGCCTCGGGCGACTTGGGTACCAAAAACATTCAGTACTTC.

The chain links TRBV4-2 to TRBJ2-1; tentatively, D is TRBD2 (5 bases). Trimming left V 4 bases short and J 0 bases short, with 10 bases between. Germline CDR1 LGHNA, CDR2 YNFKEQ. The CDR3 covers 15 residues. The CDR3 region has the DNA TGTGCCAGCAGCCCCGGGGTCCGCTCCTACAATGAGCAGTTCTTC. This encodes CASSPGVRSYNEQFF.

This clonotype was detected a few times. The chain uses TRBV12-3 or TRBV12-4 and TRBJ1-5; D perhaps matches TRBD1 (5 bases). Trimming took off 4 bases at V and 0 bases at J, with 7 bases between the two ends. The CDR3 covers 14 residues. The CDR3: CASSWGGSNQPQHF. The CDR3 DNA reads TGTGCCAGCAGTTGGGGGGGTAGCAATCAGCCCCAGCATTTT.

A few counts support this clonotype. The gene calls are TRBV20-1 and TRBJ1-5; no clear D gene. CDR1 and CDR2 (germline): DFQATT, SNEGSKA (reference sequence). Trimming removed 6 bases from V and 0 bases from J, with 9 bases in between. The CDR3 is 13 residues long. The CDR3 loop is CSAEGVSNQPQHF. CDR3 bases: TGCAGTGCCGAGGGAGTTAGCAATCAGCCCCAGCATTTT.

The J gene is TRBJ2-3, the V gene TRBV6-5; 8 bases line up with TRBD1. Germline V gives CDR1 MNHEY, CDR2 SVGAGI. Germline trimming cut 4 bases from V and 4 bases from J; bases unmatched to any gene: 10. The CDR3 sequence is 16 residues long. In DNA form, the CDR3 reads TGTGCCAGCAGTTCCCCTAGGCAGGGGGCAGCAGATACGCAGTATTTT. This codes for CASSSPRQGAADTQYF.

This clonotype appeared a few times. This chain uses TRBV29-1 with TRBJ1-2; perhaps TRBD1 as D (5 bases). The CDR3 length is 12 residues. Per the germline V gene, CDR1 is SQVTM and CDR2 is ANQGSEA. V gave up 6 bases and J gave up 7 bases, with 15 bases separating them. The CDR3 region is CSVLGGDGGYTF. In nucleotides, the CDR3 is TGCAGCGTCCTGGGGGGGGACGGTGGCTACACCTTC.

This clonotype was recorded at least ten times. This chain links TRBV10-3 with TRBJ2-5; TRBD2 matches 11 bases. Trimming took 6 bases from V and 5 from J; bases not matched to a gene: 11. The CDR3 covers 16 residues. In germline, CDR1 is ENHRY, CDR2 SYGVKD. The DNA of the CDR3 is TGTGCCATCAGCGCCACTAGCGGGGGACCGGGTGAGACCCAGTACTTC. Protein product: CAISATSGGPGETQYF.

The chain links TRBV5-5 to TRBJ2-7, with a weak D call TRBD2 (6 bases). This CDR3 has 15 amino acids. Germline CDR1 is SGHKS and CDR2 is YYEKEE (reference sequence). V was shortened by 4 bases and J by 0 bases, with 14 bases between the two germline ends. CDR3 protein: CASSRSGPSSYEQYF. The DNA of the CDR3 is TGTGCCAGCAGCCGTAGCGGACCCAGCTCCTACGAGCAGTACTTC.

The chain is built from TRBV7-2 and TRBJ2-2; D might be TRBD1 or TRBD2, each matching 5 bases. Trimming cost V 7 bases and J 3 bases, with 15 bases left between them. CDR1 SGHTA and CDR2 FQGNSA come from the germline V gene. The CDR3 length is 15 residues. CDR3 amino acids: CASTPRLGDTGELFF. The CDR3 region has the DNA TGTGCCAGCACCCCCCGGCTGGGGGACACCGGGGAGCTGTTTTTT.

In its sample, this clonotype was seen many times. The rearrangement uses TRBV4-3 and TRBJ2-7; possible D gene TRBD2, 5 bases. V was cut by 1 base and J by 4 bases, with 11 bases left in between. Germline CDR1 LGHNA, CDR2 YSLEER. This CDR3 contains 14 residues. The CDR3: CASSQGAGDYEQYF. CDR3 bases: TGCGCCAGCAGCCAAGGGGCCGGGGATTACGAGCAGTACTTC.

The rearrangement joins TRBV5-4 to TRBJ2-5; a possible D gene is TRBD2 (5 bases). CDR3 length equals 13 residues. Germline assignment: CDR1 SGHNT and CDR2 YYREEE (reference sequence). Trimming pared 3 bases from V and 5 bases from J, leaving 11 bases between. The CDR3 is CASSYGVGETQYF. The CDR3 DNA reads TGTGCCAGCAGCTACGGGGTGGGTGAGACCCAGTACTTC.

This clonotype has a handful of counts. In nucleotides, the CDR3 is TGTGCCAGCAGCCCAGGGGGAGAGCGCACCGGGGAGCTGTTTTTT. This translates into CASSPGGERTGELFF. The genes are TRBV5-4 and TRBJ2-2, with 7 bases identical to TRBD1. The CDR3 is 15 amino acids. The ends lost 4 bases at V and 4 bases at J; junction bases unmatched: 7. Germline-derived CDR1 and CDR2 are SGHNT and YYREEE (reference sequence).

This clonotype was counted ten times or more. The gene calls are TRBV28 and TRBJ1-2; TRBD1 is a possible D gene (5 bases). CDR1 MDHEN and CDR2 SYDVKM come from the germline V gene. With 3 bases removed from V and 2 bases from J, the gap between germline ends came to 13 bases. CDR3 length equals 15 residues. CDR3 nucleotide sequence: TGTGCCAGCAGTTTGGAGGGGCCCATCAACTATGGCTACACCTTC. It specifies CASSLEGPINYGYTF.

This clonotype was seen at least ten times. This chain joins TRBV5-5 and TRBJ1-4; the D is unclear. V lost 3 bases, J lost 9 bases, and 12 bases lay in between. Germline V gene lookup returns CDR1 SGHKS and CDR2 YYEKEE (reference sequence). CDR3 length: 13 amino acids. The CDR3 bases are TGTGCCAGCAGCTGGAACGGGATGAAAAAACTGTTTTTT. Residues: CASSWNGMKKLFF.

The chain couples TRBV9 to TRBJ2-7; D gene uncertain. Germline CDR1 SGDLS, CDR2 YYNGEE. The CDR3 sequence is 13 residues long. Trimming stripped 0 bases from V and 5 bases from J, with 9 bases between. CDR3 bases: TGTGCCAGCAGCGTAGACCCCCTCGACGAGCAGTACTTC. Translation gives CASSVDPLDEQYF.

This clonotype was counted at least ten times. The V and J genes are TRBV6-6 and TRBJ1-4, with D unresolved. The CDR3 extends over 13 amino acids. The V end was cut by 0 bases, the J end by 4 bases, with 3 bases between. From germline, CDR1 is MNHNY and CDR2 SVGAGI (reference sequence). CDR3 DNA sequence: TGTGCCAGCAGTTACTCCCTTAATGAAAAACTGTTTTTT. It is translated as CASSYSLNEKLFF.

This CDR3 is CASSRPVTGTPNEKLFF. CDR3 nucleotides: TGTGCCAGCAGCCGGCCCGTAACAGGGACACCAAATGAAAAACTGTTTTTT. The chain links TRBV7-6 to TRBJ1-4, with TRBD1 as a possible D gene (6 bases). Per the germline V gene, CDR1 is SGHVS and CDR2 is FNYEAQ. Trimming took off 5 bases at V and 5 bases at J, with 21 bases between the two ends. This CDR3 spans 17 amino acids.